Listed below are T cell receptor beta chains from one sample, sequenced in a study of cytomegalovirus exposure and HLA in healthy donors. Sequencing was performed with immunoSEQ multiplex PCR; in TCRdb, only in-frame clones are kept and a portion is missing. The repertoire has about 64,000 clones, 95% of them found once; the top ten carry around 5.5%. The sequencing sample was made of PBMCs. The receptors come from a woman aged 18-29 years in good health and CMV-seropositive. Each CDR3 is given with its conserved first and last residue. D genes are given only for firm matches. Only part of the rows carry a size: once, few, many, or a class if the clone is expanded.

j_call	v_call	d_call	clone_size	cdr3_nt	cdr3_aa
TRBJ1-6	TRBV10-2	-	-	TGCGCCAGCAGTGAACAGGGCGAGAATTCACCCCTCCACTTT	CASSEQGENSPLHF
TRBJ2-7	TRBV6-5	TRBD1	-	TGTGCCAGTGGACAGGGTGGCACCTACGAGCAGTACTTC	CASGQGGTYEQYF
TRBJ2-5	TRBV13	TRBD1	-	TGTGCCAGCAGCTCGGACAGGGGAGAGACCCAGTACTTC	CASSSDRGETQYF
TRBJ2-7	TRBV27	-	-	TGTGCCAGCACGACCGGGACAAGAGGGATTGACGAGCAGTACTTC	CASTTGTRGIDEQYF
TRBJ2-5	TRBV4-3	TRBD1	-	TGCGCCAGCAGCCAAGCGATAGGGGGCGCAGAGACCCAGTACTTC	CASSQAIGGAETQYF
TRBJ2-1	TRBV27	TRBD2	-	TGTGCCAGCAGTTGGAACGGGGGGGCCCTTTACAATGAGCAGTTCTTC	CASSWNGGALYNEQFF
TRBJ2-5	TRBV27	TRBD1	-	TGTGCCAGCAGTTCCGGACAGGGGAGTGCGGAGACCCAGTACTTC	CASSSGQGSAETQYF
TRBJ1-2	TRBV7-9	TRBD1	-	TGTGCCAGCAGCTTGCAGGGGGCAGGCGACTATGGCTACACCTTC	CASSLQGAGDYGYTF
TRBJ2-3	TRBV7-7	TRBD2	-	TGTGCTAGCACCCAAAGGTGGTCGCTAGCGGGGGGTAGAGATACGCAGTATTTT	CASTQRWSLAGGRDTQYF
TRBJ2-1	TRBV29-1	-	-	TGCAGCGTCGAATCCTCCTCCTACAATGAGCAGTTCTTC	CSVESSSYNEQFF
TRBJ2-7	TRBV23-1	TRBD1	-	TGCGCCAGCAGTCAGTTGACAGGGAGCTCCTACGAGCAGTACTTC	CASSQLTGSSYEQYF
TRBJ2-5	TRBV7-6	TRBD2	-	TGTGCCAGCAGCCCCCGACTAGCGGGGACTCAAGAGACCCAGTACTTC	CASSPRLAGTQETQYF
TRBJ2-1	TRBV7-3	-	once	TGTGCCAGCAGCTTAGGCGACAAGCAGTTCTTC	CASSLGDKQFF
TRBJ2-1	TRBV27	TRBD2	-	TGTGCCACCCTTACTCCTAGCGGGAGTCGGAATGAGCAGTTCTTC	CATLTPSGSRNEQFF
TRBJ2-6	TRBV19	-	-	TGTGCCAGTAGTATAGCAGTAACCGGGGCCAACGTCCTGACTTTC	CASSIAVTGANVLTF
TRBJ1-3	TRBV4-2	-	-	TGTGCCAGCAGCCAAGATCCCTCTACTGGAAACACCATATATTTT	CASSQDPSTGNTIYF
TRBJ2-1	TRBV5-1	TRBD2	-	TGCGCCAGCAGCCGGATTGGGACTAGCGGGTACAATGAGCAGTTCTTC	CASSRIGTSGYNEQFF
TRBJ2-2	TRBV7-8	-	-	TGTGCCGCCGGGGGGCAGGGCGGGGAGCTGTTTTTT	CAAGGQGGELFF
TRBJ2-3	TRBV15	TRBD2	-	TGTGCCACCAGTTACACTAGCGGGAGAGGGACAGATACGCAGTATTTT	CATSYTSGRGTDTQYF
TRBJ2-5	TRBV18	TRBD2	-	TGTGCCAGCTCACTAAATCTAGCGGACCAAGAGACCCAGTACTTC	CASSLNLADQETQYF
TRBJ2-2	TRBV11-3	TRBD1	-	TGTGCCAGCAGCTTACTTTTCGGGACAGGGGTCGGCACCGGGGAGCTGTTTTTT	CASSLLFGTGVGTGELFF
TRBJ2-1	TRBV10-2	TRBD2	-	TGCGCCAGTACCTTAGCGGGAGGGAAGAGACATGAGCAGTTCTTC	CASTLAGGKRHEQFF
TRBJ1-2	TRBV5-3	TRBD1	-	TGTGCCAGAAGCTTTACAGGGGACGCCTATGGCTACACCTTC	CARSFTGDAYGYTF
TRBJ1-3	TRBV29-1	-	-	TGCAGCGTTGACTGGCAGGGCGGTGGAAACACCATATATTTT	CSVDWQGGGNTIYF
TRBJ2-7	TRBV19	-	-	TGTGCCAGTAGTACTACAGGTGGTCGGTCCTACGAGCAGTACTTC	CASSTTGGRSYEQYF
TRBJ2-5	TRBV5-1	TRBD2	-	TGCGCCAGCAGCGGGACTAGCGGGGGTCTGGGGGAGACCCAGTACTTC	CASSGTSGGLGETQYF
TRBJ1-4	TRBV5-1	TRBD1	-	TGCGCCAGCAGCCCATGGGGACAGGAAAATGAAAAACTGTTTTTT	CASSPWGQENEKLFF
TRBJ2-3	TRBV4-3	-	-	TGCGCCAGCAGCCAAGATTTGGCTAGCGATAGCACAGATACGCAGTATTTT	CASSQDLASDSTDTQYF
TRBJ2-3	TRBV5-8	-	once	TGTGCCAGCAGCTTGGGTAGATTGACAGATACGCAGTATTTT	CASSLGRLTDTQYF
TRBJ2-5	TRBV7-9	-	-	TGTGCCAGCAGCTTAGCGGCAGGGGAGGGAGAGACCCAGTACTTC	CASSLAAGEGETQYF